Following are 26 T cell receptor beta chains from one sample sequenced in a study of blood T cell repertoires in COVID-19. TCRdb keeps only in-frame clones here, not all; method: immunoSEQ multiplex PCR. The table shows 100,000 to 150,000 clones, with 65% to 90% occurring only once. The sequenced sample consisted of peripheral blood. Every receptor here comes from a man aged 80 or over with active or convalescent COVID-19.

This clone was picked up a small number of times. This chain connects TRBV6-5 to TRBJ2-3, with D perhaps matching TRBD1 (5 bases). This CDR3 is built from 13 residues. Between the trimmed V and J ends, which lost 10 bases and 4 bases, there was a span of 15 bases. Germline CDR1 is MNHEY and CDR2 is SVGAGI. CDR3 bases: TGTGCCACCATGATAAGGGGCCCAGATACGCAGTATTTT. This encodes CATMIRGPDTQYF.

The chain is built from TRBV7-6 and TRBJ1-4; D is unclear. The CDR3 is made up of 15 amino acids. The germline V and J ends were trimmed by 1 base and 8 bases, with 14 bases remaining between them. CDR1 and CDR2 (germline): SGHVS, FNYEAQ. This chain's CDR3 is CASSLEPGFREKLFF. The DNA for the CDR3 is TGTGCCAGCAGCTTAGAACCGGGATTCCGGGAAAAACTGTTTTTT.

The gene calls are TRBV7-2 and TRBJ2-2; 7 nucleotides match TRBD2. CDR3 length: 17 amino acids. The V gene's germline CDR1 is SGHTA and CDR2 FQGNSA. Trimming took 6 bases from V and 3 from J; bases not matched to a gene: 13. CDR3 region: CASRRRSGGSDTGELFF. CDR3 in DNA: TGTGCCAGCAGACGCCGTAGCGGCGGGAGTGACACCGGGGAGCTGTTTTTT.

The chain couples TRBV27 to TRBJ1-5; D may be TRBD1 (5 bases). Trimming took 2 bases from V and 4 from J, leaving 12 bases between them. Germline CDR1 MNHEY, CDR2 SMNVEV (reference sequence). This CDR3 is 15 amino acids long. CDR3 amino acids: CASSLKGRMNQPQHF. The CDR3 DNA follows: TGTGCCAGCAGTTTAAAGGGGAGGATGAATCAGCCCCAGCATTTT.

This rearrangement joins TRBV30 to TRBJ1-6, with a weak D call TRBD1 (6 bases). Trimming removed 3 bases from V and 8 bases from J, with 11 bases in between. CDR1 GTSNPN and CDR2 SVGIG come from the germline V gene (reference sequence). The CDR3 runs 13 residues. As DNA, the CDR3 is TGTGCCTGGAGCACAGGGAGTCATTCACCCCTCCACTTT. This translates into CAWSTGSHSPLHF.

J is TRBJ2-6 and V is TRBV3-1 (or the pseudogene TRBV3-2), with TRBD2 matching over 12 bases. This CDR3 comprises 17 residues. V lost 4 bases to trimming and J lost 3 bases; unmatched junction nucleotides: 4. Germline V lookup: CDR1 LGHDT, CDR2 YNNKEL (reference sequence). CDR3 in amino acids: CASSRRLAGVGANVLTF. The CDR3, as DNA: TGTGCCAGCAGCCGTAGACTAGCGGGAGTTGGGGCCAACGTCCTGACTTTC.

The chain combines TRBV7-3 with TRBJ2-1; D call uncertain. CDR3 size: 13 residues. V gave up 2 bases and J gave up 5 bases, with 7 bases separating them. The germline gives CDR1 SGHTA, CDR2 FQGTGA. The CDR3 bases are TGTGCCAGCAGCTTAGGGCCGAACAATGAGCAGTTCTTC. Protein product: CASSLGPNNEQFF.

This sequence joins TRBV19 and TRBJ1-1, with TRBD1 matching over 9 bases. Germline assignment: CDR1 LNHDA and CDR2 SQIVND (reference sequence). This CDR3 is built from 14 residues. Losses at the gene ends were 5 bases for V and 3 bases for J; bases not matched to a gene: 4. This CDR3 reads CASSVQGAYTEAFF. In nucleotides, the CDR3 is TGTGCCAGTAGTGTACAGGGGGCCTACACTGAAGCTTTCTTT.

The V gene is TRBV24-1, the J gene TRBJ1-2; TRBD1 is a possible D gene (6 bases). Germline V gene lookup returns CDR1 KGHDR and CDR2 SFDVKD. The CDR3 has 14 residues. V lost 2 bases and J lost 4, with 10 bases in between. CDR3 sequence reads: CATSDSGGVYGYTF. The DNA for the CDR3 is TGTGCCACCAGTGATTCGGGGGGCGTCTATGGCTACACCTTC.

The CDR3 is CASSQELLERQFF. CDR3 bases: TGCGCCAGCAGCCAAGAGTTGTTGGAGCGGCAGTTCTTC. The chain recombines TRBV4-1 with TRBJ2-1; D is uncertain. The ends were cut back, 0 bases at V and 12 bases at J, with 12 bases in the middle. CDR1 is MGHRA, CDR2 YSYEKL, per germline. The CDR3 loop spans 13 amino acids.

V and J are TRBV13 and TRBJ2-4, with D tentatively TRBD2 (6 bases). The CDR3 contains 14 residues. Germline lookup yields CDR1 PRHDT and CDR2 FYEKMQ (reference sequence). The germline V and J ends were trimmed by 5 bases and 8 bases, with 16 bases remaining between them. CDR3 in amino acids: CASSLDSRGDIQYF. CDR3 DNA sequence: TGTGCCAGCAGCCTGGACTCCCGCGGGGACATTCAGTACTTC.

J is TRBJ2-3 and V is TRBV4-2; TRBD2 matches at 11 bases. CDR1 and CDR2 from the germline V gene are LGHNA and YNFKEQ. This CDR3 region has 15 residues. V was pared by 4 bases and J by 3 bases, with 3 bases of the junction left unmatched. CDR3 sequence (DNA): TGTGCCAGCAGCCCCCGGACTAGCGGGACAGATACGCAGTATTTT. It codes for CASSPRTSGTDTQYF.

The chain uses TRBV6-1 and TRBJ1-2; 10 nucleotides line up with TRBD1. CDR3 length equals 15 residues. Germline loops: CDR1 MNHNS, CDR2 SASEGT. V shed 1 base, J shed 6 bases, and the junction held 5 bases outside the gene matches. In nucleotides, the CDR3 is TGTGCCAGCAGTGAAGGATCGGGACAGGGGCATGGCTACACCTTC. It codes for CASSEGSGQGHGYTF.

This clone was counted a single time. CDR3 residues: CASSRLAGGTDTQYF. CDR3 sequence (DNA): TGCGCCAGCAGCAGACTAGCGGGTGGCACAGATACGCAGTATTTT. The rearrangement uses TRBV5-1 and TRBJ2-3, with TRBD2 matching over 10 bases. V gave up 4 bases and J gave up 1 base; unmatched junction bases: 3. This CDR3 has 15 amino acids. CDR1 and CDR2 (germline): SGHRS, YFSETQ.

The V and J genes are TRBV19 and TRBJ1-4; D not resolved. The CDR3 loop spans 14 amino acids. Trimming took 3 bases from V and 0 from J, leaving 5 bases between them. Germline V gene data show CDR1 as LNHDA and CDR2 as SQIVND (reference sequence). The CDR3: CASSITATNEKLFF. CDR3 bases: TGTGCCAGTAGTATCACAGCAACTAATGAAAAACTGTTTTTT.

On this clone: The DNA is left out, because the CDR3 cannot be placed on it with certainty; the CDR3 is given as TCRdb lists it. The chain couples TRBV19 to TRBJ1-5. Germline V gene lookup returns CDR1 LNHDA and CDR2 SQIVND (reference sequence). With termini counted, the CDR3 has 15 amino acids. The CDR3 is CASTSGVGGNQPQHF.

The chain has TRBV7-9 and TRBJ1-3, with D possibly being TRBD1 (5 bases). The V gene's germline CDR1 is SEHNR and CDR2 FQNEAQ (reference sequence). V was pared by 3 bases and J by 2 bases, with 11 bases between. This CDR3 comprises 15 residues. The DNA of the CDR3 is TGTGCCAGCAGCTTGCAGGGAGGTACTGGAAACACCATATATTTT. Amino acids: CASSLQGGTGNTIYF.

This clone occurred a few times. The rearrangement links TRBV29-1 to TRBJ2-3; 12 bases match TRBD1. The V gene end was trimmed by 3 bases and the J gene end by 5 bases; junction bases not matched to a gene: 3. The CDR3 runs 14 residues. Germline CDR1 and CDR2: SQVTM and ANQGSEA. The CDR3 is CSVEGQGAGDTQYF. The CDR3 coding sequence is TGCAGCGTTGAGGGACAGGGGGCTGGAGATACGCAGTATTTT.

The chain combines TRBV10-3 with TRBJ2-1; 14 nucleotides line up with TRBD2. J lost 3 bases, V lost 4 bases, and 5 bases had no gene match. The CDR3 runs 17 residues. CDR1 is ENHRY, CDR2 SYGVKD, per germline. The chain's CDR3 is CAISVGTSGSFYNEQFF. CDR3 sequence (DNA): TGTGCCATCAGTGTGGGGACTAGCGGGAGTTTCTACAATGAGCAGTTCTTC.

The J gene is TRBJ2-1, the V gene TRBV20-1; D gene uncertain. V lost 6 bases to trimming and J lost 7 bases, with 7 bases between them. The CDR3 runs 10 residues. Germline V gives CDR1 DFQATT, CDR2 SNEGSKA (reference sequence). The CDR3 DNA sequence: TGCAGTGCAAGCGCAAATGAGCAGTTCTTC. Translation gives CSASANEQFF.

The CDR3 region has the DNA TGTGCCAGCAGCAAAGTCGGCGGGAGGAAGGATACGCAGTATTTT. Its protein product is CASSKVGGRKDTQYF. The chain joins TRBV21-1 to TRBJ2-3; the DNA was not compared with TRBD2, the D call given in the table. TRBV21-1 is given as a pseudogene. CDR3 length: 15 residues.

This chain connects TRBV7-8 to TRBJ1-4; D not resolved. The germline gives CDR1 SGHVS, CDR2 FQNEAQ. The V end lost 7 bases, the J end lost 0 bases, and 12 bases lay between the germline ends. The CDR3 covers 15 residues. CDR3 sequence (DNA): TGTGCCAGCACCAAAAGTGGAGCAACTAATGAAAAACTGTTTTTT. Translated: CASTKSGATNEKLFF.

In DNA, the CDR3 is TGTGCCAGCAGCTTGGCCAGGGGGCCTTACGAGCAGTACTTC. Translated, it gives CASSLARGPYEQYF. The chain joins TRBV5-8 to TRBJ2-7; 8 bases align to TRBD1. The CDR3 is 14 residues long. The ends lost 0 bases at V and 4 bases at J; junction bases unmatched: 3. Per germline, CDR1 SGHTS and CDR2 YDEGEE.

The sample holds one count of this clone. The rearrangement uses TRBV9 and TRBJ2-1; TRBD1 matches at 8 bases. The trim removed 1 base at V and 5 bases at J, leaving 17 bases unmatched. The CDR3 length is 19 residues. Germline-derived CDR1 and CDR2 are SGDLS and YYNGEE. CDR3 loop: CASSVTGGKVFFGDNEQFF. CDR3 DNA sequence: TGTGCCAGCAGCGTAACAGGGGGTAAAGTTTTTTTCGGCGACAATGAGCAGTTCTTC.

This sequence joins TRBV19 and TRBJ1-2; 9 nucleotides line up with TRBD1. J gave up 6 bases and V 4 bases, and 9 bases lay outside the gene matches. Germline V gene lookup returns CDR1 LNHDA and CDR2 SQIVND (reference sequence). The CDR3 contains 15 residues. The CDR3: CASSTSGTGWNGYTF. In DNA, the CDR3 is TGTGCCAGTAGTACCTCCGGGACAGGGTGGAATGGCTACACCTTC.

The chain employs TRBV4-3 and TRBJ1-2, with a tentative D call TRBD1 (5 bases). CDR3 length: 13 amino acids. Per germline, CDR1 LGHNA and CDR2 YSLEER. Trimming removed 2 bases at V and 5 bases at J, with 9 bases between. The CDR3 bases are TGCGCCAGCAGCCAACCGGGGGGGTATGGCTACACCTTC. Translation gives CASSQPGGYGYTF.